This T cell receptor beta chain stems from a study of STAT5B mutations in CD4+ large granular lymphocyte leukemia (dated by TCRdb to between 2022 and 2023). For the study in its entirety: Among healthy controls, the CDR3 'QG' motif was associated with a particular HLA allele. The TCRbeta repertoires of CD4+ T-cell large granular lymphocyte leukemia patients were compared with the TCRbeta repertoires of healthy blood donors. The purity of purified fractions was confirmed by flow cytometry on FACSCanto II or FACSVerse to exceed 95% among lymphocytes.

The immunoSEQ assay at survey resolution was applied to genomic DNA for sequencing of TCRbeta rearrangements. The original pipeline was this. In the TCR sequencing data, the lowest productive clonotype frequency that could be detected was 2.59 x 10-5. Only productive TCRbeta rearrangements, meaning sequences that were complete and in-frame, were kept for the analyses. The clonality of each sample was calculated as Simpson clonality in the immunoSEQ Analyzer version 3.0. Clones were grouped by frequency into very rare, small, medium, large (1-20%) or hyperexpanded (>20%) categories. Generation probabilities were estimated with OLGA 1.2.3, V-gene circos plots were generated with VDJtools, specificities were searched for in VDJdb, and CDR3 motifs were identified with GLIPH. Not all clones reach the TCRdb copy of this immuneACCESS table, which keeps in-frame sequences only. Checked studies attribute under half of the gap to unresolved V genes and leave the rest unexplained. That table furnishes V, J and clone size, whereas the DNA furnished D and trimming. Within this sample are tens of thousands of clones, with more than 70% of them counted one time only. The biggest ten clones account for 3.1% of the sample.

Taken from the germline V gene (reference sequence), the CDR1 and CDR2 loops are SEHNR and FQNEAQ. V lost 1 base and J lost 2 bases; the stretch between them is 5 bases long. The CDR3, cysteine through phenylalanine, is 14 amino acids long. CDR3 DNA is the only sequence kept; it has 42 bases, read in frame from the first base. The healthy controls were 35 or so blood donors, and the buffy coats of these donors were supplied by the Finnish Red Cross blood service. All TCR-sequenced material derived from peripheral blood: patient blood samples and healthy donor buffy coats. Peripheral blood mononuclear cells were isolated by Ficoll-Hypaque gradient centrifugation. CD4+ cells were magnetically purified from the buffy coats of healthy controls. Genomic DNA was extracted with the Gentra Puregene Cell and Tissue kit and quantified on a Qubit 2.0 fluorometer. Beyond this particular receptor, the publication reports: Enrichment of TRBV06-family usage was observed among the top patient clones (8/27) relative to healthy controls (2/35). CD4-sorted patient repertoires appeared more clonal than healthy CD4+ repertoires, and this difference persisted after removing the putative leukemic clones. The data were not HLA-matched, and the relatively small sample size could explain the higher clonality seen in CD4+ compared with CD8+ T-LGLL. Main leukemic clonotypes were private to each patient, although under 30% appeared at low frequency in other patients' non-leukemic repertoires.

As to this clone: Its antigen has not been determined. The sample holds no much larger clone one base away, and base qualities are not on file.

The specimen sequenced was CD4+ T cells from blood buffy coats. The clonotype comes from a human donor in good health. This chain joins TRBV7-9 to TRBJ2-2; no D segment can be confidently identified. The CDR3 protein: CASSLDRNTGELFF. The DNA reads TGTGCCAGCAGCTTAGATAGAAACACCGGGGAGCTGTTTTTT.